This passage covers 17 T cell receptor beta chains from one sample sequenced in a study of vaccination and CD4 T cells after COVID-19. The Oncomine TCR Beta short-read assay was applied to DNA of cultured CD4+ T cells. Each CDR3 protein gets one entry after TCRdb re-called the PCR reads with MiXCR. The sample records 12,000 to 15,000 distinct CDR3 sequences, roughly 60% being singletons. Described treatment: roughly nine-day PBMC culture with coronavirus spike peptide pools or control peptides (ViraFEST assay). For these TCRs, the target antigens are not known. The sample was CD4+ T cells from blood, cultured in vitro. The receptors originated from a human donor who had recovered from COVID-19.

This clonotype turned up a few times. This chain connects TRBV12-3 or TRBV12-4 to TRBJ2-3; possibly TRBD1 or TRBD2 for D (5 bases each). The CDR3 totals 13 residues. Trimming took 4 bases from V and 8 from J, leaving 13 bases between them. CDR3 region: CASSSGGLGTQYF. In DNA, the CDR3 is TGTGCCAGCAGTTCTGGGGGTTTAGGTACGCAGTATTTT.

The rearrangement joins TRBV29-1 to TRBJ2-7; D assignment may be TRBD1 or TRBD2 (6 bases each). The CDR3 is 13 residues long. V gave up 7 bases and J gave up 7 bases, with 20 bases separating them. The germline gives CDR1 SQVTM, CDR2 ANQGSEA. The CDR3 sequence: CSAQTGRRREQYF. The CDR3 nucleotides are TGCAGCGCACAAACAGGGAGGAGGCGAGAGCAGTACTTC.

The chain has TRBV19 and TRBJ1-1; 10 bases are shared with TRBD1. V lost 3 bases, J lost 4 bases, and 11 bases stayed unmatched. This CDR3 region has 17 residues. Per germline, CDR1 LNHDA and CDR2 SQIVND (reference sequence). The CDR3 coding sequence is TGTGCCAGTAGTATTGGGAGGCGCGGACAGGGGGTCACTGAAGCTTTCTTT. Protein sequence: CASSIGRRGQGVTEAFF. The full variable domain, its missing parts supplied by reference TRBV19 and TRBJ1-1, is DGGITQSPKYLFRKEGQNVTLSCEQNLNHDAMYWYRQDPGQGLRLIYYSQIVNDFQKGDIAEGYSVSREKKESFPLTVTSAQKNPTAFYLCASSIGRRGQGVTEAFFGQGTRLTVV.

This clonotype was detected a few times. The chain employs TRBV6-4 and TRBJ2-2; D is ambiguous. Germline CDR1 is MRHNA and CDR2 is SNTAGT. The CDR3 totals 15 residues. Trimming removed 9 bases at V and 0 bases at J, with 14 bases between. The CDR3 here is CASRKDASNTGELFF. DNA for the CDR3: TGTGCCAGTAGAAAGGACGCTTCGAACACCGGGGAGCTGTTTTTT.

The V and J genes are TRBV5-5 and TRBJ1-2; D perhaps matches TRBD1 (5 bases). Germline V gives CDR1 SGHKS, CDR2 YYEKEE (reference sequence). V lost 1 base and J 6 bases, leaving 16 bases between the germline ends. The CDR3 is 15 amino acids. The CDR3 DNA follows: TGTGCCAGCAGCTTGATCGGTCAGGGAGTAAATGGCTACACCTTC. Protein: CASSLIGQGVNGYTF.

This clonotype was seen a handful of times. The chain joins TRBV7-2 to TRBJ2-3; D call uncertain. The V and J ends lost 3 bases and 2 bases respectively, with 9 bases between them. The CDR3 has 14 amino acids. The germline V gene has CDR1 SGHTA and CDR2 FQGNSA. The CDR3 here is CASSFSPATDTQYF. The CDR3 DNA sequence: TGTGCCAGCAGCTTTAGCCCTGCCACAGATACGCAGTATTTT. The full variable domain, completed using reference TRBV7-2 and TRBJ2-3, is GAGVSQSPSNKVTEKGKDVELRCDPISGHTALYWYRQSLGQGLEFLIYFQGNSAPDKSGLPSDRFSAERTGGSVSTLTIQRTQQEDSAVYLCASSFSPATDTQYFGPGTRLTVL.

The J gene is TRBJ1-6, the V gene TRBV6-1; 8 bases are shared with TRBD1. CDR3 size: 15 residues. The V segment lost 3 bases and the J segment 8 bases; nucleotides outside the gene matches: 6. Germline lookup yields CDR1 MNHNS and CDR2 SASEGT. CDR3 bases: TGTGCCAGCAGTGAGAGGACAGGGTATGATTCACCCCTCCACTTT. This gives the protein CASSERTGYDSPLHF.

The gene calls are TRBV30 and TRBJ2-1, with TRBD1 as a possible D gene (6 bases). The germline CDR1 and CDR2 sequences are GTSNPN and SVGIG (reference sequence). Trimming removed 0 bases at V and 0 bases at J, with 12 bases between. There are 16 residues in the CDR3. CDR3 region: CAWSVDPRGSYNEQFF. CDR3 DNA: TGTGCCTGGAGTGTAGATCCCAGGGGCTCCTACAATGAGCAGTTCTTC.

This sequence joins TRBV28 and TRBJ2-4, with TRBD1 matching 8 bases. The CDR3 length is 13 residues. Germline assignment: CDR1 MDHEN and CDR2 SYDVKM. With V trimmed by 6 bases and J by 8 bases, 6 bases remained unmatched. The CDR3 coding sequence is TGTGCCAGCAGCCTTGACAGGGGACACATTCAGTACTTC. Translating gives CASSLDRGHIQYF.

Remarks on this clonotype: At one of its ends the junction is not consistent with the germline gene, which may arise from a read error. J is TRBJ2-3 and V is TRBV7-6; TRBD2 matches 11 bases. The length of the CDR3 is 15 residues. CDR1 and CDR2 from the germline V gene are SGHVS and FNYEAQ. The DNA of the CDR3 is TGTGCCAGCAGCCTAGCGGGGGGTGTCACGGATACGCAGTATTTT. This sequence encodes CASSLAGGVTDTQYF.

This clonotype was seen a few times. This chain connects TRBV10-1 to TRBJ2-3; 10 bases match TRBD2. Per the germline V gene, CDR1 is WNHNN and CDR2 is SYGVQD (reference sequence). The CDR3 totals 16 residues. J was trimmed by 0 bases and V by 6 bases; bases with no gene match: 6. CDR3 sequence: CASSESLAGSTDTQYF. The CDR3 DNA is TGCGCCAGCAGCGAATCACTAGCGGGAAGCACAGATACGCAGTATTTT.

The chain joins TRBV19 to TRBJ1-1; unclear D gene. V lost 7 bases, J lost 2 bases, and 17 bases lay in between. Looked up from germline, CDR1 is LNHDA and CDR2 is SQIVND (reference sequence). The CDR3 spans 15 residues. The CDR3 DNA sequence: TGTGCCAGTACCACCCCAGCAAGGACCAACACTGAAGCTTTCTTT. The encoded protein is CASTTPARTNTEAFF.

There are a few counts of this clonotype. The V and J genes are TRBV6-5 and TRBJ2-3, with D possibly matching TRBD2 (6 bases). V shed 4 bases and J shed 0 bases, with 11 bases lying between them. CDR3 size: 15 residues. Germline CDR1 is MNHEY and CDR2 is SVGAGI. The CDR3 DNA sequence: TGTGCCAGCAGTTTTAGCGGAACTAGCACAGATACGCAGTATTTT. It specifies CASSFSGTSTDTQYF.

V gene TRBV21-1 combines with J gene TRBJ2-1. TRBV21-1 is marked as a pseudogene. This CDR3 spans 15 amino acids. The CDR3 spells CAIGPLGMPYNEQFF. DNA for the CDR3: TGTGCCATCGGACCTCTGGGGATGCCCTACAATGAGCAGTTCTTC.

The chain couples TRBV19 to TRBJ1-6; 10 positions match TRBD1. CDR1 and CDR2 from the germline V gene are LNHDA and SQIVND (reference sequence). The CDR3 consists of 16 residues. Germline trimming cut 4 bases from V and 8 bases from J; bases unmatched to any gene: 8. The CDR3 sequence is CASSTGTGTGDSPLHF. The CDR3 nucleotides are TGTGCCAGTAGTACGGGAACCGGGACAGGGGATTCACCCCTCCACTTT.

The V gene is TRBV28, the J gene TRBJ1-1, with a weak D call TRBD1 (6 bases). Trimming left V 8 bases short and J 2 bases short, with 9 bases between. This CDR3 is 12 amino acids long. In germline, CDR1 is MDHEN, CDR2 SYDVKM. CDR3 DNA sequence: TGTGCCAGCGCGGACAGCAACACTGAAGCTTTCTTT. This encodes CASADSNTEAFF.

This clonotype was seen only a few times. J is TRBJ1-5 and V is TRBV28, with TRBD1 as a possible D gene (5 bases). Deletions cut 5 bases from V and 4 bases from J, with 6 bases between. This CDR3 comprises 12 residues. Germline loops: CDR1 MDHEN, CDR2 SYDVKM. The CDR3 region is CASSGGNQPQHF. The CDR3 coding sequence is TGTGCCAGCAGTGGGGGAAATCAGCCCCAGCATTTT.